This T cell receptor beta chain stems from a study of human T cells and chemical hapten exposure. Study information: TCR yields per sample varied mostly from small pooled library volume differences.

The total RNA was obtained from whole blood that was not fractionated. Trimming removed 3 bases from V and 4 bases from J, with 10 bases in between. Germline V gene data show CDR1 as DFQATT and CDR2 as SNEGSKA (reference sequence). CDR3 length: 13 residues. Individual cDNA molecules in this library carried unique molecular identifiers. In TCRdb, the reads were re-called with MiXCR into one record per CDR3 protein. The sample holds fewer than 150,000 distinct CDR3 sequences, 6.5% to 10% seen once. The source material was whole blood. This sequence joins TRBV20-1 and TRBJ1-5; possible D gene TRBD1, 6 bases. The TCR originated in a human donor in good health. Some clones in this sample may be carry-over from other donors' samples. The CDR3 here is CSARLQGNQPQHF. The CDR3 bases are TGCAGTGCTAGGCTACAGGGAAATCAGCCCCAGCATTTT.